This T cell receptor beta chain was sequenced for a study of T cells in Graves' hyperthyroidism and ophthalmopathy. Across the whole study: Peripheral blood samples were taken at initial diagnosis, prior to any treatment.

The CDR3 sequence is 14 residues long. The germline gives CDR1 SGHTA, CDR2 FQGNSA. V was pared by 6 bases and J by 3 bases, with 9 bases between. Whole-study findings and limits: Most thyroid clonotypes that were expanded above 0.001 also turned up in blood.

This clonotype was detected once. The antigen is not known. This may stem from a read error, because a much larger clone lies one nucleotide away. The investigators amplified TCR beta CDR3 regions from RNA transcripts. The study used the HTBI primer set for a first-round RT-PCR of the TCR CDR3. A single record per CDR3 protein comes from TCRdb applying MiXCR to the multiplex PCR reads. The table includes approximately 590,000 distinct CDR3 sequences, roughly 14% detected once. 10 ml fresh peripheral blood yielded the PBMCs. The sample consisted of blood. This receptor was obtained from a woman aged 25-40 years with Graves' hyperthyroidism. The V call is TRBV7-2, the J call TRBJ2-6; D possibly corresponds to TRBD1 (6 bases). The CDR3 sequence: CASSHRVGANVLTF. DNA for the CDR3: TGTGCCAGCAGTCACAGGGTTGGGGCCAACGTCCTGACTTTC.